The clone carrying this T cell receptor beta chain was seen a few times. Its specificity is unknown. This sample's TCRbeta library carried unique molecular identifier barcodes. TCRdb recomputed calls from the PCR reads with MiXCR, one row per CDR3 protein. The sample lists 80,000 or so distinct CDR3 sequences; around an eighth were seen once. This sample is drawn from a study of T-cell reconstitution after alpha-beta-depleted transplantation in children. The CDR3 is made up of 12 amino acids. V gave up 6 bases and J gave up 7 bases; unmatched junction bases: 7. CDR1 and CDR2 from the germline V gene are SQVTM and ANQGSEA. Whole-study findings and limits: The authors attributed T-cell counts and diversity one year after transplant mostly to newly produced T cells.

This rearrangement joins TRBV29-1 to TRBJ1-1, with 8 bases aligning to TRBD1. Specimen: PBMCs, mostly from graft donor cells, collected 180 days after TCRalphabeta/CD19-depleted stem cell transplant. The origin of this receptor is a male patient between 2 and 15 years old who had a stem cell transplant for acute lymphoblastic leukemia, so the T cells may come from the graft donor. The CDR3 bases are TGCAGCGTCGCGACAGGGGCACTTGAAGCTTTCTTT. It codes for CSVATGALEAFF.